This T cell receptor (beta chain) was sequenced in a study of cytomegalovirus exposure and HLA in healthy donors. CDR3 length: 15 amino acids. Germline V CDR1 and CDR2: ENHRY, SYGVKD. V dropped 4 bases and J dropped 5; count of bases not matched to a gene: 6. The PCR made use of 60 Vbeta and 13 Jbeta primers. Data came from immunoSEQ multiplex PCR; TCRdb stores just in-frame clones and leaves some out. This table has about 130,000 clones, roughly three quarters appearing once. This clone was recorded once. The antigen remains undetermined. Study observations and caveats: Exclusion applied to some V segments, including TRBV6-2 and TRBV6-3, as they were indistinguishable.

V gene TRBV10-3 combines with J gene TRBJ2-5, with TRBD2 matching over 11 bases. This receptor was identified in a young man in good health and CMV-seronegative. Sequenced input: PBMCs. This CDR3 reads CAISALAGDGETQYF. The CDR3 bases are TGTGCCATCAGTGCACTAGCGGGAGACGGGGAGACCCAGTACTTC.